These T cell receptor beta chains were read from a single sample in a study of blood T cell repertoires in COVID-19. Clones were sequenced by immunoSEQ multiplex PCR, and TCRdb holds only the in-frame ones, with some missing. The sample yields more than 95,000 clones, 87% seen once. The sequenced material came from peripheral blood. The receptors originated from a man over 45 in a cohort sampled during active COVID-19. Both conserved end residues are part of each CDR3. Each record gives: clone size, D gene, V gene, J gene, CDR3 DNA, CDR3 protein. The D gene is left open where the match is weak. Clone size is stated in some rows and not others, as once, few, many or a class when expanded.

-	TRBD2	TRBV7-6	TRBJ2-5	TGTGCCAGCAGCCCCTTTGGAGCGGGGGCGGAGACCCAGTACTTC	CASSPFGAGAETQYF
-	TRBD1	TRBV7-9	TRBJ1-1	TGTGCCAGCAGCTTTGCACAGGGGGACACTGAAGCTTTCTTT	CASSFAQGDTEAFF
-	-	TRBV5-4	TRBJ2-2	TGTGCCAGCAGCCCCCCAGGGGTGGTCACCGGGGAGCTGTTTTTT	CASSPPGVVTGELFF
-	TRBD2	TRBV11-1	TRBJ2-2	TGTGCCAGCAGCCGGGGACTAGCGGGGGGAACCGGGGAGCTGTTTTTT	CASSRGLAGGTGELFF
-	-	TRBV5-1	TRBJ2-2	TGCGCCAGCAGCTTGGCCGCCGGGGAGCTGTTTTTT	CASSLAAGELFF
-	-	TRBV24-1	TRBJ1-1	TGTGCCACCAGTGAGGCAGGGGATGAAGCTTTCTTT	CATSEAGDEAFF
-	TRBD2	TRBV2	TRBJ2-1	TGTGCCAGCAGTGTAGCGGGGGGTAACAATGAGCAGTTCTTC	CASSVAGGNNEQFF
once	TRBD1	TRBV13	TRBJ2-3	TGTGCCAGCAGCTTAGTGGGACAGGGGACAGATACGCAGTATTTT	CASSLVGQGTDTQYF
-	-	TRBV6-5	TRBJ2-5	TGTGCCAGCAGTTACGGACTTAGTGGGACCCAGTACTTC	CASSYGLSGTQYF
-	-	TRBV7-9	TRBJ2-1	TGTGCCAGCAGCTTGTCGTACAGGTCCTACAATGAGCAGTTCTTC	CASSLSYRSYNEQFF
-	TRBD2	TRBV7-2	TRBJ2-1	TGTGCCAGCAGCCGGGGGGAGCTCTCCTACAATGAGCAGTTCTTC	CASSRGELSYNEQFF
-	-	TRBV27	TRBJ2-6	TGTGCCAGCAGTTCCAGGGGATCCGGGGCCAACGTCCTGACTTTC	CASSSRGSGANVLTF
-	TRBD1	TRBV3-1/TRBV3-2	TRBJ1-3	TGTGCCAGCAGTCCCAGGACAGGACGCTCTGGAAACACCATATATTTT	CASSPRTGRSGNTIYF
-	-	TRBV20-1	TRBJ2-5	TGCAGTGCTAGATGGGGACTCACCCAGTACTTC	CSARWGLTQYF
-	TRBD1	TRBV19	TRBJ1-1	TGTGCCAGTAGTATAGGGGGGACAGCCTCCCCTGAAGCTTTCTTT	CASSIGGTASPEAFF
-	TRBD2	TRBV5-4	TRBJ2-1	TGTGCCAGCACCTTCCAGACTAGCGGGGGCTACAATGAGCAGTTCTTC	CASTFQTSGGYNEQFF
few	-	TRBV5-1	TRBJ2-5	TGCGCCAGCAGCTTAGGGGGTACTGGACCCCAGGGGGGGACCCAGTACTTC	CASSLGGTGPQGGTQYF
-	-	TRBV5-4	TRBJ1-1	TGTGCCAGCAGCCCGGCGGGGGTTATGAAGAACACTGAAGCTTTCTTT	CASSPAGVMKNTEAFF
-	-	TRBV19	TRBJ2-1	TGTGCCAGTAGCCTCCCGACTAGGAATGAGCAGTTCTTC	CASSLPTRNEQFF
-	TRBD1	TRBV19	TRBJ1-2	TGTGCCAGTAGTATCTCAGGGGGCTACGACTATGGCTACACCTTC	CASSISGGYDYGYTF
-	-	TRBV21-1	TRBJ2-3	TGTGCCAGCAGCAGAGCCCTAGCGGGGCACACAGATACGCAGTATTTT	CASSRALAGHTDTQYF
few	-	TRBV9	TRBJ1-1	TGTGCCAGCAGCGTAGAAGGAGGAGTTGTCACTGAAGCTTTCTTT	CASSVEGGVVTEAFF
-	-	TRBV27	TRBJ1-1	TGTGCCAGCAGTTTAGGCAGGAACACTGAAGCTTTCTTT	CASSLGRNTEAFF
-	-	TRBV4-2	TRBJ2-1	TGTGCCAGCAGCCAAGCGACTAGGGAATACAATGAGCAGTTCTTC	CASSQATREYNEQFF
-	-	TRBV7-2	TRBJ2-7	TGTGCCAGCAGCTTAGGTCCCCGGGTCGAGCGGTTTAGTGAGCAGTACTTC	CASSLGPRVERFSEQYF
-	-	TRBV4-2	TRBJ2-1	TGTGCCAGCAGCCAAGATCCCATGAGGGGGGGGCCTTACAATGAGCAGTTCTTC	CASSQDPMRGGPYNEQFF
once	TRBD2	TRBV13	TRBJ2-1	TGTGCCAGCAGCTGGGATAGCGGGGGTGATGAGCAGTTCTTC	CASSWDSGGDEQFF
-	TRBD1	TRBV19	TRBJ1-1	TGTGCCAGTATACGGGACAGGTCGAACACTGAAGCTTTCTTT	CASIRDRSNTEAFF